A single sample gave rise to the 12 T cell receptor beta chains below, sequenced in a study of neurological immune-mediated disorders. One entry per CDR3 protein results from TCRdb running MiXCR on the 5' RACE reads. The sample lists about 44,000 distinct CDR3 sequences, roughly a fifth occurring once. The time point here: technical triplicate 3. The sequenced sample was PBMCs. The receptors originated from a man aged 55 to 69 with HTLV-1-associated myelopathy (HAM/TSP).

The chain employs TRBV20-1 and TRBJ2-2, with TRBD2 as a possible D gene (5 bases). The germline V and J ends were trimmed by 6 bases and 0 bases, with 17 bases remaining between them. This CDR3 has 16 amino acids. Germline V CDR1 and CDR2: DFQATT, SNEGSKA (reference sequence). The DNA for the CDR3 is TGCAGTGCCGAGGCGGGCGCTACTTCGAACACCGGGGAGCTGTTTTTT. It specifies CSAEAGATSNTGELFF.

This clonotype was seen ten or more times. This chain uses TRBV27 with TRBJ2-3; 10 bases are shared with TRBD2. V gave up 6 bases and J gave up 6 bases; unmatched junction bases: 21. CDR3 length: 19 residues. Germline V gene data show CDR1 as MNHEY and CDR2 as SMNVEV (reference sequence). The CDR3 here is CASRTTSGNMYRDVDTQYF. In nucleotides, the CDR3 is TGTGCCAGCAGAACAACTAGCGGGAATATGTATCGGGATGTGGATACGCAGTATTTT.

In this sample, this clonotype turned up many times. The chain carries TRBV5-1 and TRBJ2-5, with 10 bases identical to TRBD2. The V and J ends lost 0 bases and 4 bases, in that order; junction bases with no gene match: 0. Germline V lookup: CDR1 SGHRS, CDR2 YFSETQ. This CDR3 is built from 14 residues. The CDR3: CASSLGLAGETQYF. The CDR3 DNA reads as TGCGCCAGCAGCTTGGGACTAGCGGGAGAGACCCAGTACTTC.

Many counts were recorded for this clonotype. The chain couples TRBV20-1 to TRBJ2-2; 9 bases map to TRBD1. J was trimmed by 5 bases and V by 5 bases; bases with no gene match: 9. The length of the CDR3 is 15 residues. CDR1 and CDR2 from the germline V gene are DFQATT and SNEGSKA (reference sequence). CDR3 region: CSAGPGQGRTGELFF. The CDR3 DNA follows: TGCAGTGCTGGACCCGGACAGGGGAGGACCGGGGAGCTGTTTTTT.

With regard to this clonotype: With a much larger clone just one base away, this may be a read error. This rearrangement joins TRBV12-3 or TRBV12-4 to TRBJ1-3; D is perhaps TRBD1 (5 bases). The length of the CDR3 is 18 residues. Trimming took off 6 bases at V and 0 bases at J, with 21 bases between the two ends. DNA of the CDR3: TGTGCCAGCAGCCTACGAAGGACAATACTTAGCTCTGGAAACACCATATATTTT. Its translation is CASSLRRTILSSGNTIYF.

The chain joins TRBV6-1 to TRBJ1-1; 7 nucleotides align to TRBD1. Germline V gene data show CDR1 as MNHNS and CDR2 as SASEGT. This CDR3 comprises 13 residues. V trimming: 10 bases; J trimming: 5 bases; junction bases outside the gene matches: 10. CDR3 DNA sequence: TGTGCCACGCTCCGGGACAGCTATACTGAAGCTTTCTTT. Its protein product is CATLRDSYTEAFF.

The sample holds many counts of this clonotype. The rearrangement uses TRBV10-2 and TRBJ1-3, with D hard to call. Germline V lookup: CDR1 WSHSY, CDR2 SAAADI. V was trimmed by 2 bases and J by 0 bases, leaving 8 bases between them. There are 15 residues in the CDR3. The CDR3 region is CASSEMNFSGNTIYF. The CDR3 nucleotides read TGCGCCAGCAGTGAGATGAACTTCTCTGGAAACACCATATATTTT.

In this sample, this clonotype turned up many times. The gene calls are TRBV29-1 and TRBJ2-1, with TRBD2 matching over 13 bases. CDR3 length equals 14 residues. In germline, CDR1 is SQVTM, CDR2 ANQGSEA. Germline trimming cut 6 bases from V and 7 bases from J; bases unmatched to any gene: 6. The CDR3: CSVKLAGGTNEQFF. CDR3 coding DNA: TGCAGCGTGAAACTAGCGGGAGGGACAAATGAGCAGTTCTTC.

This clonotype was seen many times. The chain links TRBV5-1 to TRBJ1-4; D gene uncertain. The CDR3 covers 14 residues. CDR1 is SGHRS, CDR2 YFSETQ, per germline. V was pared by 3 bases and J by 0 bases, with 6 bases between. Here the CDR3 DNA reads TGCGCCAGCAGCTCCACTGCAACTAATGAAAAACTGTTTTTT. Its translation is CASSSTATNEKLFF.

The chain recombines TRBV10-2 with TRBJ2-5, with D perhaps matching TRBD1 (6 bases). V was shortened by 2 bases and J by 4 bases, with 14 bases between the two germline ends. Germline-derived CDR1 and CDR2 are WSHSY and SAAADI. The CDR3 loop spans 15 amino acids. The CDR3 region is CASSEPGWGPETQYF. CDR3 DNA sequence: TGCGCCAGCAGTGAGCCGGGCTGGGGGCCAGAGACCCAGTACTTC.

Concerning this clonotype: A much larger clonotype is one base distant, so this may be a read error. V gene TRBV29-1 combines with J gene TRBJ1-1, with 9 bases identical to TRBD1. CDR3 size: 13 residues. CDR1 and CDR2 from the germline V gene are SQVTM and ANQGSEA. CDR3 in DNA: TGCAGCGTCGCAGGACAGGGGAACACTGAAGATTTCTTT. Encoded protein: CSVAGQGNTEDFF. The variable domain in full, completed from reference TRBV29-1 and TRBJ1-1, reads SAVISQKPSRDICQRGTSLTIQCQVDSQVTMMFWYRQQPGQSLTLIATANQGSEATYESGFVIDKFPISRPNLTFSTLTVSNMSPEDSSIYLCSVAGQGNTEDFFGQGTRLTVV.

This clonotype was seen at least ten times. The chain employs TRBV4-1 and TRBJ2-7, with 8 positions matching TRBD1. This CDR3 is 13 amino acids long. Germline V gene sequence: CDR1 MGHRA, CDR2 YSYEKL. V trimming: 5 bases; J trimming: 2 bases; junction bases outside the gene matches: 2. The CDR3 protein is CASSRTGTYEQYF. The CDR3 DNA follows: TGCGCCAGCAGCAGGACAGGGACCTACGAGCAGTACTTC.